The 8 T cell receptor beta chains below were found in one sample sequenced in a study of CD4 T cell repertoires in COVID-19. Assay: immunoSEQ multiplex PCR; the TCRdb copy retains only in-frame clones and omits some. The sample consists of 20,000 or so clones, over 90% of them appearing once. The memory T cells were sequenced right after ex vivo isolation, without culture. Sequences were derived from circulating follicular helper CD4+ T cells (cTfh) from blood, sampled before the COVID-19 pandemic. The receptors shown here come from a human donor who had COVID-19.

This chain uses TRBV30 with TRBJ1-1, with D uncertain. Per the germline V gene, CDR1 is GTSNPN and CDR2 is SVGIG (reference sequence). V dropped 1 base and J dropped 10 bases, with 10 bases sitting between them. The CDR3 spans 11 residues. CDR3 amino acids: CAWSETLTAFF. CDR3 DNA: TGTGCCTGGAGTGAGACACTGACAGCTTTCTTT.

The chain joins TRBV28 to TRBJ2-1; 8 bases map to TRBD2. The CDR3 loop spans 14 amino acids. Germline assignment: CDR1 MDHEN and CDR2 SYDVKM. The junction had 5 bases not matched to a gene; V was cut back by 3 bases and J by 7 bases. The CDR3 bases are TGTGCCAGCAGTTTGGGGACTAGAAGAAATGAGCAGTTCTTC. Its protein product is CASSLGTRRNEQFF.

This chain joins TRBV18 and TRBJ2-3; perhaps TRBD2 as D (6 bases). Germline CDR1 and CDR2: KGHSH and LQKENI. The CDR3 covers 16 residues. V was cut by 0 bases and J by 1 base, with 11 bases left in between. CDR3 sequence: CASSPPFSGGTDTQYF. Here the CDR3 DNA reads TGTGCCAGCTCACCACCGTTCTCGGGGGGCACAGATACGCAGTATTTT.

The CDR3 spells CASRSESNQPQHF. Here the CDR3 DNA reads TGTGCCAGCAGGTCAGAAAGCAATCAGCCCCAGCATTTT. The chain carries TRBV2 and TRBJ1-5; D is undetermined. The ends were cut back, 6 bases at V and 1 base at J, with 7 bases in the middle. Germline CDR1 and CDR2: SNHLY and FYNNEI. The CDR3 contains 13 residues.

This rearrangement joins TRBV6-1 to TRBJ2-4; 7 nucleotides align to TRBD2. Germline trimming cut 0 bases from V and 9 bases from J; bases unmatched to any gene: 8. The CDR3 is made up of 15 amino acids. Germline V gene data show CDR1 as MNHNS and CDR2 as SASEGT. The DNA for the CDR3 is TGTGCCAGCAGTGAAGCGAGAGGGCCGGGGGGCATTCAGTACTTC. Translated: CASSEARGPGGIQYF.

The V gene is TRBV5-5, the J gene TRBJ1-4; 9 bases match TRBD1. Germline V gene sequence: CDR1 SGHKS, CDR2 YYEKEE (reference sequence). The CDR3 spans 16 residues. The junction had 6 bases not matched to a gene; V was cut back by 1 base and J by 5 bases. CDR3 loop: CASSLIRGQGNEKLFF. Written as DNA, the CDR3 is TGTGCCAGCAGCTTGATTAGAGGACAGGGGAATGAAAAACTGTTTTTT.

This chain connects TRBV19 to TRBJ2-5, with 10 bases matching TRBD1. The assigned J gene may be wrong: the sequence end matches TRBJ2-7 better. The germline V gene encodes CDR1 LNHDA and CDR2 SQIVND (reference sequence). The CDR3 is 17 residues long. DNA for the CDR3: TGTGCCAGTAGTATCCAGACCTCCGGGACAGGGGCCTACGAGCAGTACTTC. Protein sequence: CASSIQTSGTGAYEQYF.

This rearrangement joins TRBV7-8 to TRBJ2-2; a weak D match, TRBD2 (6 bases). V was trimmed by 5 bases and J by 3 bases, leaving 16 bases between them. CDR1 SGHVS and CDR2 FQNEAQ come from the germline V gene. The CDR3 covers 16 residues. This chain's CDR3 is CASSPSLGGHTGELFF. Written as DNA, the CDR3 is TGTGCCAGCAGCCCGTCCTTGGGGGGACACACCGGGGAGCTGTTTTTT. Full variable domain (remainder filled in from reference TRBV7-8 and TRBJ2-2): GAGVSQSPRYKVAKRGQDVALRCDPISGHVSLFWYQQALGQGPEFLTYFQNEAQLDKSGLPSDRFFAERPEGSVSTLKIQRTQQEDSAVYLCASSPSLGGHTGELFFGEGSRLTVL.